Each of the 9 T cell receptor beta chains below was sequenced from the same sample in a study of blood T cell repertoires in COVID-19 (dated by TCRdb to 2019 to 2021). The receptor library was made with the immunoSEQ multiplex PCR assay. This immuneACCESS table, as held by TCRdb, lists in-frame sequences with V and J called but not all clones. Of the missing ones, under half trace to an unresolved V gene in checked studies; the others have no known cause. The sample includes 200,000 to 250,000 clones, with around 80% observed a single time. The ten largest account for roughly 2.8% of the sample. The sequencing sample was made of peripheral blood. Receptors were obtained from a man aged 50-60 years with active or convalescent COVID-19.

This clone was detected a few times. The chain recombines TRBV5-6 with TRBJ1-2, with D possibly TRBD1 on 6 matching bases. This CDR3 region has 12 residues. Germline V gene sequence: CDR1 SGHDT, CDR2 YYEEEE. The ends were cut back, 5 bases at V and 9 bases at J, with 14 bases in the middle. CDR3 sequence: CASRTGDLCYTF. The CDR3 DNA follows: TGTGCCAGCAGGACAGGTGATCTTTGCTACACCTTC.

The genes are TRBV11-2 and TRBJ1-2; perhaps TRBD1 as D (5 bases). The CDR3 has 15 amino acids. From germline, CDR1 is SGHAT and CDR2 FQNNGV. Trimming took off 5 bases at V and 3 bases at J, with 16 bases between the two ends. The CDR3 nucleotides read TGTGCCAGCAGCCGGACACAGCCCTTCTACTATGGCTACACCTTC. Translated: CASSRTQPFYYGYTF.

The chain links TRBV24-1 to TRBJ1-2, with 10 bases identical to TRBD1. CDR1 and CDR2 (germline): KGHDR, SFDVKD. V shed 4 bases and J 4 bases; nucleotides not matched to a gene: 5. This CDR3 comprises 15 residues. CDR3 residues: CATSERRDRGYGYTF. The CDR3, as DNA: TGTGCCACCAGTGAACGCCGGGACAGGGGCTATGGCTACACCTTC.

V and J are TRBV6-6 and TRBJ2-7, with D unresolved. There are 16 residues in the CDR3. The V and J ends lost 5 bases and 2 bases respectively, with 19 bases between them. From germline, CDR1 is MNHNY and CDR2 SVGAGI (reference sequence). The CDR3 coding sequence is TGTGCCAGCAGTCCGCAACAAGGATGGAGTACCTACGAGCAGTACTTC. Amino acids: CASSPQQGWSTYEQYF.

The rearrangement joins TRBV7-9 to TRBJ1-2; 7 bases map to TRBD1. This CDR3 has 18 amino acids. V was clipped by 2 bases and J by 8 bases; unmatched bases: 20. Germline V gives CDR1 SEHNR, CDR2 FQNEAQ (reference sequence). The CDR3 protein is CASSLNPEVGQIKIGYTF. CDR3 DNA: TGTGCCAGCAGCTTAAACCCGGAAGTGGGACAGATCAAGATAGGCTACACCTTC. Drawing the rest from reference TRBV7-9 and TRBJ1-2, the complete variable domain is DTGVSQNPRHKITKRGQNVTFRCDPISEHNRLYWYRQTLGQGPEFLTYFQNEAQLEKSRLLSDRFSAERPKGSFSTLEIQRTEQGDSAMYLCASSLNPEVGQIKIGYTFGSGTRLTVV.

The V and J genes are TRBV27 and TRBJ2-2, with 7 bases fitting TRBD2. Germline V gives CDR1 MNHEY, CDR2 SMNVEV (reference sequence). V gave up 5 bases and J gave up 4 bases; unmatched junction bases: 7. This CDR3 is built from 15 residues. The CDR3 region has the DNA TGTGCCAGCAGTCTTACGGGGGGAGGCACCGGGGAGCTGTTTTTT. This translates into CASSLTGGGTGELFF.

CDR3 protein: CASRGDSESNTGELFF. CDR3 DNA sequence: TGCGCCAGCAGAGGGGACAGCGAGTCGAACACCGGGGAGCTGTTTTTT. This rearrangement joins TRBV10-1 to TRBJ2-2, with TRBD1 identical over 7 bases. The V and J ends lost 6 bases and 0 bases, in that order; junction bases with no gene match: 7. The CDR3 consists of 16 residues. Looked up from germline, CDR1 is WNHNN and CDR2 is SYGVQD (reference sequence).

The gene calls are TRBV30 and TRBJ2-1; the D is unclear. With 5 bases removed from V and 6 bases from J, the gap between germline ends came to 11 bases. CDR3 length: 12 amino acids. Germline lookup yields CDR1 GTSNPN and CDR2 SVGIG (reference sequence). CDR3 residues: CAWRASLNEQFF. Here the CDR3 DNA reads TGTGCCTGGCGAGCGTCACTCAATGAGCAGTTCTTC.

V is TRBV6-5 and J is TRBJ1-5, with D uncertain. This CDR3 contains 14 residues. Trimming left V 7 bases short and J 2 bases short, with 12 bases between. Germline CDR1 is MNHEY and CDR2 is SVGAGI. The CDR3 DNA follows: TGTGCCAGCACCCTATCCATCCGCAATCAGCCCCAGCATTTT. Amino acids: CASTLSIRNQPQHF.